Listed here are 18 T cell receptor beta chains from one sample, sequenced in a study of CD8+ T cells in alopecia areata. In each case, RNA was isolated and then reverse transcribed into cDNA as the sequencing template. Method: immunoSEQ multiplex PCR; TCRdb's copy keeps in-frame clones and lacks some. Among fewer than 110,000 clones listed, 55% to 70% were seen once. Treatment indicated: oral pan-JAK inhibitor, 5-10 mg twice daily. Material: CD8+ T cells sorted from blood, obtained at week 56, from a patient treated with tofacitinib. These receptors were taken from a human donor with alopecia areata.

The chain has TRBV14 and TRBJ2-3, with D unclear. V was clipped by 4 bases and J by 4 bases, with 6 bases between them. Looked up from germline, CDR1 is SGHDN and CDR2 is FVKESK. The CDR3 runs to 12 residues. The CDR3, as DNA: TGTGCCAGCAGCCTTAAGGCAGATACGCAGTATTTT. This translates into CASSLKADTQYF. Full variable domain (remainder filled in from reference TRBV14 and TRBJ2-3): EAGVTQFPSHSVIEKGQTVTLRCDPISGHDNLYWYRRVMGKEIKFLLHFVKESKQDESGMPNNRFLAERTGGTYSTLKVQPAELEDSGVYFCASSLKADTQYFGPGTRLTVL.

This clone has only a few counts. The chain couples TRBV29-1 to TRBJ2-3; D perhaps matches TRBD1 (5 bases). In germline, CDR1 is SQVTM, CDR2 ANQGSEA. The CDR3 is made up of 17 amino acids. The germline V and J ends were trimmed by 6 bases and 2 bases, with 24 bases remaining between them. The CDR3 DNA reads TGCAGCGTGCTTTTCACCGATGGCAGGGCACCCACAGATACGCAGTATTTT. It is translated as CSVLFTDGRAPTDTQYF.

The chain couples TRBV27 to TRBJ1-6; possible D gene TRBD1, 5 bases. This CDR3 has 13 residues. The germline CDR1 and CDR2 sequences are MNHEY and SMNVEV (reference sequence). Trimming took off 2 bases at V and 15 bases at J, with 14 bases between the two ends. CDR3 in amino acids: CASSLTGREHLHF. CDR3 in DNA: TGTGCCAGCAGTTTAACGGGCAGGGAACACCTCCACTTT.

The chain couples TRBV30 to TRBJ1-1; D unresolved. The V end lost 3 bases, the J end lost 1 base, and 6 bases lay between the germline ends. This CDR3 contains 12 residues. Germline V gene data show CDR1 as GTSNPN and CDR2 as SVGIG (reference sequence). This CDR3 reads CAWSDTNTEAFF. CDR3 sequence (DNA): TGTGCCTGGAGCGACACGAACACTGAAGCTTTCTTT.

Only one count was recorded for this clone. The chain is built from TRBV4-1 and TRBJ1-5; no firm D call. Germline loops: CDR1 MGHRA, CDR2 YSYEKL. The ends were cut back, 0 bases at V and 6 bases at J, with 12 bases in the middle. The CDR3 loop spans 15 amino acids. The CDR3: CASSQESGLGQPQHF. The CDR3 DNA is TGCGCCAGCAGCCAAGAATCCGGCCTGGGTCAGCCCCAGCATTTT.

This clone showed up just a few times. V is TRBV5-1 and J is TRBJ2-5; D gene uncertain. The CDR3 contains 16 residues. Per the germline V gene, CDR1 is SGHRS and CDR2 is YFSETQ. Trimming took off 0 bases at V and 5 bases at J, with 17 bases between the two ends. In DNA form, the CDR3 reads TGCGCCAGCAGCTTGGAACAACCGAAACCCCGGGAGACCCAGTACTTC. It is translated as CASSLEQPKPRETQYF.

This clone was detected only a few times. In DNA form, the CDR3 reads TGTGCCAGCAGCTTAGGTCGCTCGAGGGGTTATGAGCAGTTCTTC. Translating gives CASSLGRSRGYEQFF. The chain employs TRBV13 and TRBJ2-1; D is possibly TRBD1 or TRBD2 (5 bases each). V was trimmed by 0 bases and J by 8 bases, leaving 14 bases between them. The CDR3 loop spans 15 amino acids. The V gene's germline CDR1 is PRHDT and CDR2 FYEKMQ (reference sequence).

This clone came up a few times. CDR3 sequence reads: CASSMGQANEQYF. CDR3 DNA sequence: TGTGCCAGCAGCATGGGACAGGCCAACGAGCAGTACTTC. This chain joins TRBV7-8 and TRBJ2-7; 8 bases fit TRBD1. Trimming at V came to 5 bases and at J to 5 bases, leaving 5 bases not matched to a gene. This CDR3 has 13 amino acids. The germline V gene has CDR1 SGHVS and CDR2 FQNEAQ.

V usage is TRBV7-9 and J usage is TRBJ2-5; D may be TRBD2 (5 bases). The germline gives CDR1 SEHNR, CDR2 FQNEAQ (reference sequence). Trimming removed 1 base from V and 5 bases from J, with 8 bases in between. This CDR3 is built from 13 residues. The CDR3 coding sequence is TGTGCCAGCAGCTTAGGCGGCGGGGAGACCCAGTACTTC. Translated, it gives CASSLGGGETQYF.

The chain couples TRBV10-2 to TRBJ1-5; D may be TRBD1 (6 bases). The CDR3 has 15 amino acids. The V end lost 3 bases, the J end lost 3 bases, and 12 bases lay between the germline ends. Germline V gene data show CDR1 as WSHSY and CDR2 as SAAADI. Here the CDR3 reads CASSDTPGANQPQHF. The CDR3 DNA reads TGCGCCAGCAGTGACACTCCGGGGGCCAATCAGCCCCAGCATTTT.

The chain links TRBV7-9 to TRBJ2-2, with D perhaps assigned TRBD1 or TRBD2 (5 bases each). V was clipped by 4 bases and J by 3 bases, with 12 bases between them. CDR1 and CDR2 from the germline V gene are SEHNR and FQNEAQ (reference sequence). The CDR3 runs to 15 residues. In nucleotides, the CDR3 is TGTGCCAGCAGCTCGATAGTGGGGGACACCGGGGAGCTGTTTTTT. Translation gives CASSSIVGDTGELFF.

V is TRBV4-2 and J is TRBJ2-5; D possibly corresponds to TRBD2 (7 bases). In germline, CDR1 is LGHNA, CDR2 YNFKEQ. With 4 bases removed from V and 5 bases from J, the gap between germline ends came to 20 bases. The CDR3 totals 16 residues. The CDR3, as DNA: TGTGCCAGCAGCCCAGGCGGAGGGGGGGCGGTTGAGACCCAGTACTTC. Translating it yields CASSPGGGGAVETQYF.

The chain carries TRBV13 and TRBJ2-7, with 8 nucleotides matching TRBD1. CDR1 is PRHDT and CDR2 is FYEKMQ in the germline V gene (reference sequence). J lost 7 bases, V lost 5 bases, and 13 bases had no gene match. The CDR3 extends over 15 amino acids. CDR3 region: CASSIRGPRALEQYF. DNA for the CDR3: TGTGCCAGCAGCATCAGGGGGCCTCGGGCTTTGGAGCAGTACTTC. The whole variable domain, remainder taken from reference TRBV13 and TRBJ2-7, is AAGVIQSPRHLIKEKRETATLKCYPIPRHDTVYWYQQGPGQDPQFLISFYEKMQSDKGSIPDRFSAQQFSDYHSELNMSSLELGDSALYFCASSIRGPRALEQYFGPGTRLTVT.

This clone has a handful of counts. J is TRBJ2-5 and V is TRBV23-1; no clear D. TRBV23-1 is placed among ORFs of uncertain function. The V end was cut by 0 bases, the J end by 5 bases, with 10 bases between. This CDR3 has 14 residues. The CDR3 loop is CASSQSQTSETQYF. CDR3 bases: TGCGCCAGCAGTCAATCTCAGACCTCGGAGACCCAGTACTTC.

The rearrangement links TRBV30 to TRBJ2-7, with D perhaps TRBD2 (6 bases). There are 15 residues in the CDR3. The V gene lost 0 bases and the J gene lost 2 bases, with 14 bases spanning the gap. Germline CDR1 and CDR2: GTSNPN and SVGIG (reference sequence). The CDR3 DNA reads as TGTGCCTGGAGTGTTGCGGGGATTGGAGCCTACGAGCAGTACTTC. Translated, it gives CAWSVAGIGAYEQYF.

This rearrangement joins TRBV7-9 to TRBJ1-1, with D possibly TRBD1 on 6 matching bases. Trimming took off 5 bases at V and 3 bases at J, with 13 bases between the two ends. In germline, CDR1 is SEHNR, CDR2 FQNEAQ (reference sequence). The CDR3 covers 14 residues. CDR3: CASSPTGWHTEAFF. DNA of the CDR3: TGTGCCAGCAGCCCCACAGGGTGGCACACTGAAGCTTTCTTT.

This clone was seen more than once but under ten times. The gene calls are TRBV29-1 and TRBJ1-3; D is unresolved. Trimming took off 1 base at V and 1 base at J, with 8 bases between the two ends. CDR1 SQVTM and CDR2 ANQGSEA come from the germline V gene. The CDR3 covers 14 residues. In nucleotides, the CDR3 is TGCAGCGTTGAAGTAGCGGGATCTGGAAACACCATATATTTT. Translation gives CSVEVAGSGNTIYF.

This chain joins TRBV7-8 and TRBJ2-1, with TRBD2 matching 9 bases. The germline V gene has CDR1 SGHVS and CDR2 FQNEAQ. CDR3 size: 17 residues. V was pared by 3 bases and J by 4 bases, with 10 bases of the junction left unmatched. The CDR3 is CASSFQLAGELYNEQFF. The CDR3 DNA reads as TGTGCCAGCAGCTTCCAATTAGCGGGGGAGCTATACAATGAGCAGTTCTTC.